A single sample gave rise to the 30 T cell receptor beta chains below, sequenced in a study of radiotherapy plus CTLA-4 blockade in lung cancer. Repertoires were generated with immunoSEQ multiplex PCR, while TCRdb's copy carries only in-frame clones and drops some. Among 55,000 to 75,000 clones listed, roughly 76% were seen once. Sequences were derived from peripheral blood, sampled from a patient treated with radiotherapy plus ipilimumab. These receptors were taken from a human donor with non-small cell lung cancer whose response to radiotherapy plus ipilimumab could not be evaluated. Some clones in this sample may be carry-over from other donors' samples.

DNA of the CDR3: TGTGCCAGTAGTATAAGATCAGGGCCAACTAACACAGATACGCAGTATTTT. Its translation is CASSIRSGPTNTDTQYF. The J gene is TRBJ2-3, the V gene TRBV19; a weak D match, TRBD1 (5 bases). In germline, CDR1 is LNHDA, CDR2 SQIVND (reference sequence). The CDR3 consists of 17 residues. The V gene lost 2 bases and the J gene lost 2 bases, with 17 bases spanning the gap.

The rearrangement joins TRBV19 to TRBJ2-7, with 7 bases that match TRBD1. The CDR3 covers 13 residues. CDR1 and CDR2 from the germline V gene are LNHDA and SQIVND (reference sequence). V lost 2 bases and J lost 3; bases outside the gene matches: 1. DNA of the CDR3: TGTGCCAGTAGTATAAACAGGGGCTACGAGCAGTACTTC. This encodes CASSINRGYEQYF.

This clone was recorded a few times. The CDR3 DNA reads as TGTGCCTGGAAGGTCGGGGGGGGCCGGGAGCAGTACTTC. This codes for CAWKVGGGREQYF. The chain combines TRBV30 with TRBJ2-7; 8 nucleotides agree with TRBD2. V lost 4 bases to trimming and J lost 7 bases; unmatched junction nucleotides: 9. The germline gives CDR1 GTSNPN, CDR2 SVGIG (reference sequence). CDR3 length: 13 amino acids. Full variable domain (outside the CDR3, taken from reference TRBV30 and TRBJ2-7): SQTIHQWPATLVQPVGSPLSLECTVEGTSNPNLYWYRQAAGRGLQLLFYSVGIGQISSEVPQNLSASRPQDRQFILSSKKLLLSDSGFYLCAWKVGGGREQYFGPGTRLTVT.

The chain employs TRBV11-3 and TRBJ2-1; 8 nucleotides align to TRBD1. V lost 5 bases, J lost 7 bases, and 16 bases stayed unmatched. The CDR3 runs to 17 residues. The germline CDR1 and CDR2 sequences are SGHNT and YENEEA. In DNA form, the CDR3 reads TGTGCCAGCAGCCGTTTCGGAGGCGGACAGGGCGAAAATGAGCAGTTCTTC. The encoded protein is CASSRFGGGQGENEQFF. The variable domain in full, with the rest retrieved from reference TRBV11-3 and TRBJ2-1, is EAGVVQSPRYKIIEKKQPVAFWCNPISGHNTLYWYLQNLGQGPELLIRYENEEAVDDSQLPKDRFSAERLKGVDSTLKIQPAELGDSAVYLCASSRFGGGQGENEQFFGPGTRLTVL.

J is TRBJ2-3 and V is TRBV5-1; 8 bases line up with TRBD2. J was trimmed by 1 base and V by 7 bases; bases with no gene match: 2. The CDR3 is made up of 13 amino acids. Germline values: CDR1 SGHRS, CDR2 YFSETQ. The CDR3 sequence: CASRSGGTDTQYF. CDR3 nucleotides: TGCGCCAGCCGTAGCGGGGGCACAGATACGCAGTATTTT.

This rearrangement joins TRBV4-1 to TRBJ1-5; a weak D match, TRBD1 (6 bases). V dropped 3 bases and J dropped 5 bases, with 14 bases sitting between them. CDR3 size: 15 residues. The germline V gene has CDR1 MGHRA and CDR2 YSYEKL. The CDR3 DNA sequence: TGCGCCAGCAGCCAGATACAGGGTACTTATCAGCCCCAGCATTTT. It translates to CASSQIQGTYQPQHF.

The chain combines TRBV7-8 with TRBJ2-7; 11 bases map to TRBD1. The germline CDR1 and CDR2 sequences are SGHVS and FQNEAQ. The CDR3 consists of 15 residues. With 6 bases clipped from V and 0 bases from J, the junction kept 4 bases outside the gene matches. The CDR3 region has the DNA TGTGCCAGCAGTACCGGGACAGGGGGCTCCTACGAGCAGTACTTC. Its translation: CASSTGTGGSYEQYF.

The genes are TRBV2 and TRBJ1-1; no definite D call. The CDR3 has 15 amino acids. Looked up from germline, CDR1 is SNHLY and CDR2 is FYNNEI. The V end was cut by 1 base, the J end by 1 base, with 10 bases between. The DNA of the CDR3 is TGTGCCAGCAGTGAAGGCCCGGAGAGGAACACTGAAGCTTTCTTT. Translating gives CASSEGPERNTEAFF.

The gene calls are TRBV20-1 and TRBJ2-7; 10 bases map to TRBD2. Germline CDR1 reads DFQATT; CDR2 reads SNEGSKA (reference sequence). This CDR3 contains 11 residues. The trim removed 7 bases at V and 6 bases at J, leaving 3 bases unmatched. In DNA, the CDR3 is TGCAGTGTTAGCGGGGGGCCCGAGCAGTACTTC. It yields the protein CSVSGGPEQYF.

This clone was observed a few times. The V and J genes are TRBV30 and TRBJ2-4, with TRBD2 as a possible D gene (7 bases). Deletions cut 0 bases from V and 8 bases from J, with 14 bases between. The CDR3 has 14 residues. Per germline, CDR1 GTSNPN and CDR2 SVGIG (reference sequence). This CDR3 reads CAWSVRGGGDIQYF. The CDR3 DNA reads as TGTGCCTGGAGTGTACGAGGGGGGGGAGACATTCAGTACTTC.

The V gene is TRBV29-1, the J gene TRBJ2-2; a weak D match, TRBD1 (6 bases). The CDR3 consists of 12 residues. The V and J ends lost 2 bases and 6 bases respectively, with 7 bases between them. The V gene's germline CDR1 is SQVTM and CDR2 ANQGSEA. This CDR3 reads CSVEKGAGELFF. CDR3 DNA: TGCAGCGTTGAAAAGGGGGCCGGGGAGCTGTTTTTT.

The V call is TRBV19, the J call TRBJ2-3, with a weak D call TRBD2 (6 bases). This CDR3 spans 18 amino acids. Trimming shortened V by 4 bases and J by 4 bases, and 24 bases separated the two germline ends. Germline V CDR1 and CDR2: LNHDA, SQIVND (reference sequence). The CDR3 protein is CASSKEGRWNLLPDTQYF. CDR3 DNA sequence: TGTGCCAGTAGTAAGGAGGGACGCTGGAATTTATTACCAGATACGCAGTATTTT.

V gene TRBV9 combines with J gene TRBJ2-2; D is possibly TRBD1 (6 bases). CDR1 SGDLS and CDR2 YYNGEE come from the germline V gene. CDR3 length: 15 residues. Trimming took off 4 bases at V and 0 bases at J, with 10 bases between the two ends. The CDR3 DNA sequence: TGTGCCAGCAGCCCTCGGGACACGAACACCGGGGAGCTGTTTTTT. Its protein product is CASSPRDTNTGELFF.

The chain is built from TRBV4-1 and TRBJ2-6; possibly TRBD2 for D (6 bases). The CDR3 runs to 17 residues. The germline CDR1 and CDR2 sequences are MGHRA and YSYEKL. V was shortened by 3 bases and J by 2 bases, with 14 bases between the two germline ends. The DNA of the CDR3 is TGCGCCAGCAGCCAGGAGGGTGGGGTAGCTGGGGCCAACGTCCTGACTTTC. Amino acid sequence: CASSQEGGVAGANVLTF.

The gene calls are TRBV28 and TRBJ2-5; TRBD2 aligns across 8 bases. The germline V gene encodes CDR1 MDHEN and CDR2 SYDVKM. J lost 1 base, V lost 2 bases, and 0 bases had no gene match. The CDR3 runs 14 residues. This CDR3 is CASSLTSGQETQYF. CDR3 DNA sequence: TGTGCCAGCAGTTTAACTAGCGGCCAAGAGACCCAGTACTTC.

The V and J genes are TRBV19 and TRBJ1-2; D is possibly TRBD1 (6 bases). Germline loops: CDR1 LNHDA, CDR2 SQIVND (reference sequence). The CDR3 consists of 12 residues. Trimming took 6 bases from V and 2 from J, leaving 7 bases between them. CDR3 protein: CASRTGNYGYTF. The CDR3 DNA is TGTGCCAGTAGAACAGGGAACTATGGCTACACCTTC.

The gene calls are TRBV7-3 and TRBJ2-7, with 7 nucleotides matching TRBD2. Trimming removed 1 base from V and 3 bases from J; junction bases left unmatched: 6. The CDR3 length is 15 residues. Germline assignment: CDR1 SGHTA and CDR2 FQGTGA. CDR3: CASSLMDGGYYEQYF. The CDR3, as DNA: TGTGCCAGCAGCTTAATGGACGGGGGGTACTACGAGCAGTACTTC.

The rearrangement joins TRBV12-2 to TRBJ2-3; the D segment call TRBD1 is taken from the table without a DNA check. TRBV12-2 is described as a pseudogene. This CDR3 spans 14 amino acids. Here the CDR3 reads CASSPGTGEVTQYF. The CDR3 nucleotides are TGTGCCAGCAGCCCCGGGACAGGGGAAGTCACGCAGTATTTT.

The V call is TRBV2, the J call TRBJ2-5; TRBD1 matches 9 bases. The J call may not be correct, given that the DNA end is closer to TRBJ2-7. The CDR3 runs to 14 residues. Germline-derived CDR1 and CDR2 are SNHLY and FYNNEI. This CDR3 is CASSREQGAFEQYF. DNA of the CDR3: TGTGCCAGCAGTCGAGAACAGGGGGCTTTCGAGCAGTACTTC.

The gene calls are TRBV5-8 and TRBJ1-2, with D possibly matching TRBD1 (6 bases). Germline CDR1 is SGHTS and CDR2 is YDEGEE. The CDR3 loop spans 15 amino acids. Trimming removed 4 bases from V and 2 bases from J, with 15 bases in between. The CDR3, as DNA: TGTGCCAGCAGCAAGGGACAATTACAGAACTATGGCTACACCTTC. It is translated as CASSKGQLQNYGYTF.

CDR3 loop: CAISPTGSEQYF. In DNA, the CDR3 is TGTGCCATCAGCCCGACAGGGAGCGAGCAGTACTTC. The chain carries TRBV10-3 and TRBJ2-5; TRBD1 aligns across 7 bases. TRBJ2-7 matches the DNA end more closely, so the J call is doubtful. Germline loops: CDR1 ENHRY, CDR2 SYGVKD. The CDR3 runs 12 residues.

The rearrangement uses TRBV18 and TRBJ2-3; 13 bases align to TRBD2. J lost 3 bases, V lost 2 bases, and 2 bases had no gene match. CDR1 KGHSH and CDR2 LQKENI come from the germline V gene. The CDR3 extends over 16 amino acids. This chain's CDR3 is CASSPGLAGVTDTQYF. The CDR3 bases are TGTGCCAGCTCACCAGGACTAGCGGGGGTTACAGATACGCAGTATTTT.

The J gene is TRBJ1-5, the V gene TRBV2, with 9 bases lining up with TRBD1. The CDR3 has 14 residues. Germline CDR1 SNHLY, CDR2 FYNNEI. J lost 2 bases, V lost 6 bases, and 2 bases had no gene match. DNA for the CDR3: TGTGCCAGCAGAGGGGACAGGGGCAATCAGCCCCAGCATTTT. Translating gives CASRGDRGNQPQHF.

This chain connects TRBV28 to TRBJ2-7, with D perhaps matching TRBD1 (7 bases). Trimming took 4 bases from V and 10 from J, leaving 17 bases between them. Per germline, CDR1 MDHEN and CDR2 SYDVKM. The CDR3 totals 13 residues. This CDR3 reads CASSWAQGGSQYF. For the CDR3, the DNA is TGTGCCAGCAGTTGGGCCCAGGGGGGAAGTCAGTACTTC.

The chain recombines TRBV29-1 with TRBJ1-1; no reliable D call. The germline V gene encodes CDR1 SQVTM and CDR2 ANQGSEA. The ends were cut back, 7 bases at V and 1 base at J, with 10 bases in the middle. The CDR3 contains 12 residues. CDR3 sequence (DNA): TGCAGCGACCGAGATCCGAACACTGAAGCTTTCTTT. Protein product: CSDRDPNTEAFF.

The J gene is TRBJ2-3, the V gene TRBV2, with 9 bases aligning to TRBD2. Per the germline V gene, CDR1 is SNHLY and CDR2 is FYNNEI. V lost 8 bases, J lost 6 bases, and 9 bases stayed unmatched. The CDR3 runs 14 residues. This chain's CDR3 is CASRTSEMIDTQYF. The CDR3 DNA sequence: TGTGCCAGCCGGACTAGCGAGATGATTGATACGCAGTATTTT.

The chain couples TRBV4-1 to TRBJ1-4; D is perhaps TRBD1 (5 bases). Looked up from germline, CDR1 is MGHRA and CDR2 is YSYEKL. V lost 0 bases and J 5 bases, leaving 13 bases between the germline ends. The CDR3 runs 16 residues. The CDR3 loop is CASSQDAGRPNEKLFF. As DNA, the CDR3 is TGCGCCAGCAGCCAAGATGCGGGACGCCCGAATGAAAAACTGTTTTTT.

The chain carries TRBV27 and TRBJ2-7, with 7 bases that match TRBD1. Germline CDR1 reads MNHEY; CDR2 reads SMNVEV (reference sequence). The CDR3 runs to 15 residues. The J segment lost 2 bases and the V segment lost 2 bases, leaving 6 bases of the junction unmatched. The CDR3 DNA follows: TGTGCCAGCAGTTTACGGACAGGCCAACCCTACGAGCAGTACTTC. The encoded protein is CASSLRTGQPYEQYF.

The gene calls are TRBV9 and TRBJ1-2; 10 bases are shared with TRBD1. Germline V gene sequence: CDR1 SGDLS, CDR2 YYNGEE. This CDR3 has 13 residues. Unmatched junction bases numbered 13, after V lost 7 bases and J lost 13 bases. The chain's CDR3 is CASGGTGALLFTF. CDR3 DNA: TGTGCCAGCGGCGGGACAGGGGCCCTCTTGTTCACCTTC.

A single count supports this clone. The gene calls are TRBV7-2 and TRBJ1-4; no clear D gene. The V and J ends lost 2 bases and 8 bases respectively, with 15 bases between them. The CDR3 sequence is 15 residues long. Germline lookup yields CDR1 SGHTA and CDR2 FQGNSA. For the CDR3, the DNA is TGTGCCAGCAGCTTATCGGCGGCAACAAGAGAAAAACTGTTTTTT. This sequence encodes CASSLSAATREKLFF.